Below are 27 T cell receptor beta chains sequenced from a single sample in a study of T cell repertoires in aging, cancer and after chemotherapy. Peripheral blood genomic DNA, not sorted cells or RNA, was the template. TRB rearrangements spanning V, D and J were amplified using mixed TRB-A/B primers. Using its own MiXCR run on the multiplex PCR reads, TCRdb lists one record per CDR3 protein. The profile shows 1,500 to 2,000 distinct CDR3 sequences, 22% of them singletons. Sample: blood. The receptors shown here come from a human donor with a blood cancer.

This chain connects TRBV6-4 to TRBJ2-7; no clear D. Germline assignment: CDR1 MRHNA and CDR2 SNTAGT. This CDR3 has 15 amino acids. V shed 3 bases and J shed 2 bases, with 14 bases lying between them. The CDR3 bases are TGTGCCAGCAGTGAGTCCTTAGGTCCAACCTACGAGCAGTACTTC. Translation gives CASSESLGPTYEQYF.

This clonotype was picked up a small number of times. V is TRBV7-2 and J is TRBJ2-3; TRBD1 matches at 7 bases. V dropped 1 base and J dropped 3; count of bases not matched to a gene: 10. Per the germline V gene, CDR1 is SGHTA and CDR2 is FQGNSA. CDR3 length: 17 residues. DNA for the CDR3: TGTGCCAGCAGCTTAGGGGCCACAGGGGTTGGGACAGATACGCAGTATTTT. Protein sequence: CASSLGATGVGTDTQYF.

V is TRBV14 and J is TRBJ2-2, with D unclear. The V end lost 1 base, the J end lost 6 bases, and 15 bases lay between the germline ends. The CDR3 covers 16 residues. CDR1 is SGHDN and CDR2 is FVKESK in the germline V gene. CDR3 DNA: TGTGCCAGCAGCCAAGTAAGCCCGAGTGTCCCCGGGGAGCTGTTTTTT. Its protein is CASSQVSPSVPGELFF.

A few counts support this clonotype. The gene calls are TRBV28 and TRBJ2-5, with D hard to call. Trimming shortened V by 4 bases and J by 7 bases, and 22 bases separated the two germline ends. The CDR3 runs to 16 residues. Germline V gives CDR1 MDHEN, CDR2 SYDVKM. The CDR3 coding sequence is TGTGCCAGCAGTTCCCACCCTTGGACGGATCTTGGGACCCAGTACTTC. Its protein is CASSSHPWTDLGTQYF.

This clonotype is classed as medium-sized. The chain recombines TRBV6-1 with TRBJ2-6; D not certain. V lost 5 bases and J lost 2, with 10 bases in between. CDR3 size: 15 residues. Germline V gene sequence: CDR1 MNHNS, CDR2 SASEGT. The CDR3 DNA reads TGTGCCAGCAGTTCAAGGTCCACTGGGGCCAACGTCCTGACTTTC. Protein sequence: CASSSRSTGANVLTF.

The V and J genes are TRBV5-1 and TRBJ1-2; 9 nucleotides line up with TRBD1. CDR3 length: 16 residues. The V gene end was trimmed by 3 bases and the J gene end by 2 bases; junction bases not matched to a gene: 8. The germline gives CDR1 SGHRS, CDR2 YFSETQ. CDR3 residues: CASSWIDRGENYGYTF. In DNA form, the CDR3 reads TGCGCCAGCAGCTGGATAGACAGGGGGGAAAACTATGGCTACACCTTC.

The chain uses TRBV10-3 and TRBJ1-2; the D gene is possibly TRBD1 (6 bases). The V and J ends lost 6 bases and 11 bases respectively, with 25 bases between them. Germline assignment: CDR1 ENHRY and CDR2 SYGVKD. This CDR3 spans 15 amino acids. CDR3 protein: CAIRSLQSLQGSYTF. The DNA for the CDR3 is TGTGCCATCAGGTCTCTCCAATCCTTACAGGGATCTTACACCTTC.

The rearrangement joins TRBV7-9 to TRBJ2-7; tentative D call: TRBD2 (7 bases). Between the trimmed V and J ends, which lost 9 bases and 0 bases, there was a span of 12 bases. CDR1 is SEHNR and CDR2 is FQNEAQ in the germline V gene (reference sequence). This CDR3 has 13 amino acids. As DNA, the CDR3 is TGTGCCAGTGAGGGGGGGGCCTCCTACGAGCAGTACTTC. Its protein product is CASEGGASYEQYF. The full variable domain, its missing parts supplied by reference TRBV7-9 and TRBJ2-7, is DTGVSQNPRHKITKRGQNVTFRCDPISEHNRLYWYRQTLGQGPEFLTYFQNEAQLEKSRLLSDRFSAERPKGSFSTLEIQRTEQGDSAMYLCASEGGASYEQYFGPGTRLTVT.

The chain carries TRBV20-1 and TRBJ2-7; D not resolved. The CDR3 runs to 14 residues. V was shortened by 4 bases and J by 4 bases, with 17 bases between the two germline ends. Germline V CDR1 and CDR2: DFQATT, SNEGSKA (reference sequence). The chain's CDR3 is CSAKKELAEYEQYF. CDR3 nucleotides: TGCAGTGCTAAGAAAGAATTGGCCGAGTACGAGCAGTACTTC.

This clonotype counts as medium-sized (0.01 to 0.1%). V gene TRBV12-3 or TRBV12-4 combines with J gene TRBJ2-2; the match to TRBD2 covers 7 bases. V shed 3 bases, J shed 4 bases, and the junction held 5 bases outside the gene matches. The CDR3 sequence is 15 residues long. DNA for the CDR3: TGTGCCAGCAGTTTGTGGGGGGGGGGCACCGGGGAGCTGTTTTTT. As protein: CASSLWGGGTGELFF.

The rearrangement links TRBV5-1 to TRBJ2-1, with TRBD2 identical over 11 bases. The germline CDR1 and CDR2 sequences are SGHRS and YFSETQ. V shed 0 bases, J shed 8 bases, and the junction held 7 bases outside the gene matches. This CDR3 is built from 16 residues. CDR3 sequence: CASSLALAGGRYEQFF. The CDR3 coding sequence is TGCGCCAGCAGCTTGGCCCTAGCGGGAGGTCGGTATGAGCAGTTCTTC.

This clonotype has more than one count but fewer than ten. This chain joins TRBV28 and TRBJ2-7; perhaps TRBD2 as D (6 bases). Germline-derived CDR1 and CDR2 are MDHEN and SYDVKM. V was shortened by 5 bases and J by 2 bases, with 16 bases between the two germline ends. The CDR3 is 15 amino acids. CDR3 residues: CASSPSDTKAYEQYF. The DNA for the CDR3 is TGTGCCAGCAGTCCTAGCGACACGAAGGCCTACGAGCAGTACTTC.

The chain combines TRBV9 with TRBJ2-3, with 8 bases identical to TRBD2. CDR3 length: 14 amino acids. Germline V CDR1 and CDR2: SGDLS, YYNGEE. Losses at the gene ends were 3 bases for V and 6 bases for J; bases not matched to a gene: 6. The CDR3 DNA reads TGTGCCAGCAGCGCCGGGACTAGAGGCGATACGCAGTATTTT. Its translation is CASSAGTRGDTQYF.

This clonotype was detected a few times. This chain links TRBV7-9 with TRBJ1-4; possibly TRBD1 for D (6 bases). The CDR3 has 14 amino acids. Germline CDR1 SEHNR, CDR2 FQNEAQ (reference sequence). V gave up 1 base and J gave up 3 bases, with 6 bases separating them. The CDR3 nucleotides read TGTGCCAGCAGCTTAGGGACAGCTAATGAAAAACTGTTTTTT. It specifies CASSLGTANEKLFF.

Note on this clonotype: The final CDR3 position lacks the conserved phenylalanine or tryptophan, pointing to a likely read error. This chain's CDR3 is CAGQGAEDVYGYTY. The DNA of the CDR3 is TGTGCGGGACAGGGGGCTGAGGACGTCTATGGCTACACCTAC. The chain employs TRBV30 and TRBJ1-2; 12 positions agree with TRBD1. The germline V gene has CDR1 GTSNPN and CDR2 SVGIG (reference sequence). CDR3 length: 14 residues.

V and J are TRBV11-2 and TRBJ1-3; no firm D call. The CDR3 covers 13 residues. Germline loops: CDR1 SGHAT, CDR2 FQNNGV. V gave up 5 bases and J gave up 7 bases, with 12 bases separating them. The CDR3 here is CASSLMLLNTIYF. In DNA, the CDR3 is TGTGCCAGCAGCCTAATGCTCTTGAACACCATATATTTT.

This clonotype ranks as medium-sized (0.01 to 0.1%). The chain combines TRBV15 with TRBJ2-7; D assignment may be TRBD1 or TRBD2 (6 bases each). Per germline, CDR1 LNHNV and CDR2 YYDKDF (reference sequence). Trimming took 3 bases from V and 0 from J, leaving 12 bases between them. The CDR3 sequence is 15 residues long. CDR3 region: CATSRGGDTSYEQYF. In DNA, the CDR3 is TGTGCCACCAGCAGGGGGGGCGACACCTCCTACGAGCAGTACTTC.

This clonotype is categorized as medium-sized. The J gene is TRBJ1-2, the V gene TRBV6-1, with TRBD1 as a possible D gene (5 bases). V lost 5 bases, J lost 8 bases, and 18 bases lay in between. This CDR3 has 14 amino acids. Looked up from germline, CDR1 is MNHNS and CDR2 is SASEGT. Here the CDR3 DNA reads TGTGCCAGCAGTACATCAGGGTACCGAGGGGGCTACACCTTC. This encodes CASSTSGYRGGYTF.

This clonotype is medium-sized (0.01 to 0.1%) within its sample. The gene calls are TRBV24-1 and TRBJ2-1; D possibly corresponds to TRBD1 (6 bases). Germline V gene lookup returns CDR1 KGHDR and CDR2 SFDVKD. The germline V and J ends were trimmed by 7 bases and 6 bases, with 9 bases remaining between them. The length of the CDR3 is 12 residues. DNA for the CDR3: TGTGCCACCAGCCTAGGGGGCAATGAGCAGTTCTTC. It yields the protein CATSLGGNEQFF.

This chain uses TRBV20-1 with TRBJ2-1; D possibly matches TRBD1 or TRBD2 (5 bases each). Germline V CDR1 and CDR2: DFQATT, SNEGSKA (reference sequence). The CDR3 has 15 residues. Deletions cut 4 bases from V and 6 bases from J, with 19 bases between. As DNA, the CDR3 is TGCAGTGCTAAGATCCCGGGACCCGTATCCAATGAGCAGTTCTTC. It translates to CSAKIPGPVSNEQFF.

In this sample, this clonotype turned up a few times. This sequence joins TRBV24-1 and TRBJ1-5; 10 positions match TRBD1. CDR3 length: 16 residues. Germline V gene lookup returns CDR1 KGHDR and CDR2 SFDVKD. With V trimmed by 3 bases and J by 3 bases, 4 bases remained unmatched. The CDR3 loop reads CATSDRDRGDNQPQHF. The DNA for the CDR3 is TGTGCCACCAGTGATCGGGACAGGGGAGACAATCAGCCCCAGCATTTT.

To note about this clonotype: It may be a read error: a sequence one base away is much more abundant. This rearrangement joins TRBV5-6 to TRBJ2-7; D unresolved. The V end lost 4 bases, the J end lost 2 bases, and 16 bases lay between the germline ends. The CDR3 spans 15 residues. Germline V CDR1 and CDR2: SGHDT, YYEEEE. CDR3 sequence (DNA): TGTGCCAGCAGCCCAAGCAGGAGTTTCGCCTACGAGCAGTACTTC. It is translated as CASSPSRSFAYEQYF.

By sample fraction, this clonotype is medium-sized. The rearrangement links TRBV6-5 to TRBJ2-6; 9 bases match TRBD1. This CDR3 has 17 residues. V dropped 7 bases and J dropped 0; count of bases not matched to a gene: 7. CDR1 and CDR2 (germline): MNHEY, SVGAGI. CDR3 region: CASTLQGALSGANVLTF. CDR3 nucleotide sequence: TGTGCCAGCACCCTACAGGGGGCCCTCTCTGGGGCCAACGTCCTGACTTTC.

Within the sample, this clonotype is medium-sized. The chain couples TRBV12-3 or TRBV12-4 to TRBJ2-3; D gene uncertain. The length of the CDR3 is 14 residues. With 6 bases removed from V and 2 bases from J, the gap between germline ends came to 12 bases. In DNA, the CDR3 is TGTGCCAGCAGACCTTGGGCAGACACAGATACGCAGTATTTT. Its protein is CASRPWADTDTQYF.

This clonotype was recorded only once. The rearrangement joins TRBV29-1 to TRBJ2-5; TRBD2 aligns across 14 bases. Germline V gene lookup returns CDR1 SQVTM and CDR2 ANQGSEA. Losses at the gene ends were 2 bases for V and 1 base for J; bases not matched to a gene: 3. This CDR3 spans 16 amino acids. The CDR3 region has the DNA TGCAGCGTTGAATTAGGACTAGCGGGAGGCCAAGAGACCCAGTACTTC. Amino acid sequence: CSVELGLAGGQETQYF.

By its share, this clonotype is medium-sized (0.01 to 0.1%). The DNA of the CDR3 is TGTGCCAGCAGACCCTTCCGGGACAGGATTGGCTACACCTTC. Protein: CASRPFRDRIGYTF. J is TRBJ1-2 and V is TRBV6-2 or TRBV6-3, with 8 bases fitting TRBD1. This CDR3 has 14 residues. CDR1 MNHEY and CDR2 SVGEGT come from the germline V gene. Trimming cost V 6 bases and J 7 bases; bases outside gene matches: 10.

The table lists this clonotype with a few counts. This chain connects TRBV11-2 to TRBJ1-2, with 8 positions matching TRBD1. V shed 5 bases, J shed 4 bases, and the junction held 6 bases outside the gene matches. The CDR3 runs 14 residues. From germline, CDR1 is SGHAT and CDR2 FQNNGV. The CDR3: CASSGTGVFYGYTF. The CDR3 DNA follows: TGTGCCAGCAGCGGGACAGGAGTCTTCTATGGCTACACCTTC.